The 14 T cell receptor beta chains in this list originate from one sample, sequenced in a study of cytomegalovirus exposure and HLA in healthy donors. A multiplex PCR was run with 60 Vbeta primers and 13 Jbeta primers. TCRdb keeps only in-frame clones here, not all; method: immunoSEQ multiplex PCR. The data show fewer than 150,000 clones, with roughly three quarters seen just once and around 2% held by the top ten. Sequenced input: PBMCs. The receptor set was obtained from a man between 25 and 39 years old in good health and CMV-seronegative.

The chain employs TRBV4-1 and TRBJ2-5; 7 bases map to TRBD2. Germline trimming cut 3 bases from V and 5 bases from J; bases unmatched to any gene: 9. The length of the CDR3 is 15 residues. The V gene's germline CDR1 is MGHRA and CDR2 YSYEKL. CDR3 protein: CASSQEGRETETQYF. CDR3 in DNA: TGCGCCAGCAGCCAGGAGGGGCGGGAGACGGAGACCCAGTACTTC.

This CDR3 reads CASSLVGAPGQTQYF. The CDR3 DNA reads TGTGCCAGCAGTTTAGTGGGGGCCCCCGGTCAGACCCAGTACTTC. The chain has TRBV27 and TRBJ2-5, with D possibly being TRBD1 (6 bases). The germline V and J ends were trimmed by 2 bases and 6 bases, with 16 bases remaining between them. CDR1 MNHEY and CDR2 SMNVEV come from the germline V gene (reference sequence). The CDR3 runs 15 residues.

This clone has a handful of counts. The chain carries TRBV6-5 and TRBJ2-7, with TRBD1 as a possible D gene (5 bases). The germline V and J ends were trimmed by 2 bases and 2 bases, with 10 bases remaining between them. This CDR3 has 14 residues. CDR1 is MNHEY, CDR2 SVGAGI, per germline. The CDR3 nucleotides read TGTGCCAGCAGTTACGGGCAGGGCCCCTACGAGCAGTACTTC. Amino acids: CASSYGQGPYEQYF.

This clone was recorded once. The V call is TRBV5-1, the J call TRBJ1-2; 10 bases map to TRBD1. Per germline, CDR1 SGHRS and CDR2 YFSETQ. This CDR3 is 14 amino acids long. V was pared by 0 bases and J by 6 bases, with 2 bases of the junction left unmatched. The CDR3 region is CASSLGQGANGYTF. DNA of the CDR3: TGCGCCAGCAGCTTGGGACAGGGGGCGAATGGCTACACCTTC.

V gene TRBV19 combines with J gene TRBJ2-3; 9 positions agree with TRBD2. After removal of 7 bases from V and 0 bases from J, the junction contained 11 bases not matched to a gene. The CDR3 loop spans 17 amino acids. Per the germline V gene, CDR1 is LNHDA and CDR2 is SQIVND (reference sequence). As DNA, the CDR3 is TGTGCCAGTAAAACTAGCGGGTCCCGATGGAGCACAGATACGCAGTATTTT. Translated, it gives CASKTSGSRWSTDTQYF.

V gene TRBV18 combines with J gene TRBJ2-7, with 7 bases aligning to TRBD2. The CDR3 totals 14 residues. J gave up 4 bases and V 2 bases, and 5 bases lay outside the gene matches. Per the germline V gene, CDR1 is KGHSH and CDR2 is LQKENI. CDR3 in DNA: TGTGCCAGCTCACCAGAAGGTAGCGGGTACGAGCAGTACTTC. As protein: CASSPEGSGYEQYF.

The V and J genes are TRBV6-5 and TRBJ1-1; possible D gene TRBD1, 6 bases. Germline-derived CDR1 and CDR2 are MNHEY and SVGAGI. Trimming cost V 7 bases and J 0 bases, with 12 bases left between them. This CDR3 is 14 amino acids long. The CDR3 region is CASMGRGLNTEAFF. The DNA of the CDR3 is TGTGCCAGCATGGGCAGGGGACTGAACACTGAAGCTTTCTTT.

The CDR3 reads CASSKGLAGNEQFF. The CDR3 region has the DNA TGTGCCAGTAGTAAGGGACTAGCTGGAAATGAGCAGTTCTTC. V is TRBV19 and J is TRBJ2-1; the match to TRBD2 covers 9 bases. V was clipped by 4 bases and J by 7 bases; unmatched bases: 5. This CDR3 is built from 14 residues. Germline loops: CDR1 LNHDA, CDR2 SQIVND (reference sequence).

The rearrangement links TRBV2 to TRBJ1-2; D might be TRBD1 (6 bases). V lost 6 bases and J 7 bases, leaving 21 bases between the germline ends. The CDR3 extends over 15 amino acids. Germline V gene data show CDR1 as SNHLY and CDR2 as FYNNEI. The CDR3 nucleotides read TGTGCCAGCAGGTGGACAGTTCAAGTCCTTGGTGGCTACACCTTC. It codes for CASRWTVQVLGGYTF.

Regarding this clone: Other DNA sequences from this sample encode an identical CDR3 as well. The chain carries TRBV25-1 and TRBJ1-5; D unresolved. CDR1 MGHDK and CDR2 SYGVNS come from the germline V gene. Trimming left V 2 bases short and J 0 bases short, with 8 bases between. The CDR3 spans 15 residues. The DNA of the CDR3 is TGTGCCAGCAGTGAAGGGCAAACTAGCAATCAGCCCCAGCATTTT. Its translation: CASSEGQTSNQPQHF.

The chain recombines TRBV6-1 with TRBJ2-2; D perhaps matches TRBD1 (5 bases). Germline values: CDR1 MNHNS, CDR2 SASEGT. The ends were cut back, 6 bases at V and 4 bases at J, with 12 bases in the middle. This CDR3 is built from 14 residues. The CDR3 reads CASSAGWTTGELFF. For the CDR3, the DNA is TGTGCCAGCAGCGCAGGGTGGACCACCGGGGAGCTGTTTTTT.

The CDR3 sequence is CASSEMVESYEQYF. The CDR3 DNA sequence: TGTGCCAGCAGTGAAATGGTAGAGTCCTACGAGCAGTACTTC. The genes are TRBV2 and TRBJ2-7, with D unresolved. The CDR3 totals 14 residues. The germline V and J ends were trimmed by 2 bases and 1 base, with 9 bases remaining between them. In germline, CDR1 is SNHLY, CDR2 FYNNEI. Full variable domain (rest looked up from reference TRBV2 and TRBJ2-7): EPEVTQTPSHQVTQMGQEVILRCVPISNHLYFYWYRQILGQKVEFLVSFYNNEISEKSEIFDDQFSVERPDGSNFTLKIRSTKLEDSAMYFCASSEMVESYEQYFGPGTRLTVT.

The chain carries TRBV27 and TRBJ1-1, with D perhaps TRBD1 (6 bases). V lost 6 bases, J lost 0 bases, and 17 bases lay in between. The CDR3 consists of 16 residues. Germline values: CDR1 MNHEY, CDR2 SMNVEV (reference sequence). The CDR3 reads CASRIGRGTVNTEAFF. CDR3 nucleotide sequence: TGTGCCAGCAGGATAGGGAGGGGGACTGTGAACACTGAAGCTTTCTTT.

In its sample, this clone was seen a few times. The chain is built from TRBV5-1 and TRBJ1-3; the D is unclear. Germline V gene lookup returns CDR1 SGHRS and CDR2 YFSETQ. This CDR3 has 17 residues. Trimming removed 0 bases at V and 1 base at J, with 14 bases between. The CDR3 loop reads CASSLAVQPMSGNTIYF. In DNA, the CDR3 is TGCGCCAGCAGCTTGGCGGTACAGCCTATGTCTGGAAACACCATATATTTT.